The 3 T cell receptor beta chains below come from one sample, sequenced in a study of somatic mutations in cytotoxic T cells in rheumatoid arthritis. Libraries were prepared by immunoSEQ multiplex PCR; TCRdb keeps only in-frame clonotypes and omits some of them. This sample has more than 25,000 clones, with just under 75% found just once. The sequenced sample consisted of CD8+ T cells sorted from blood. The receptor set was obtained from a woman between 18 and 30 years old in good health.

The chain combines TRBV27 with TRBJ2-3; no clear D gene. Germline V gene lookup returns CDR1 MNHEY and CDR2 SMNVEV (reference sequence). Trimming removed 5 bases from V and 3 bases from J, with 9 bases in between. CDR3 size: 13 residues. The CDR3 sequence is CASSRIETDTQYF. CDR3 coding DNA: TGTGCCAGCAGTAGAATAGAAACAGATACGCAGTATTTT.

The rearrangement links TRBV5-4 to TRBJ2-3, with D uncertain. The V gene lost 0 bases and the J gene lost 4 bases, with 9 bases spanning the gap. This CDR3 is built from 14 residues. Germline CDR1 and CDR2: SGHNT and YYREEE (reference sequence). Here the CDR3 DNA reads TGTGCCAGCAGCTTGGCCCCTGAGGCAGATACGCAGTATTTT. It is translated as CASSLAPEADTQYF.

V and J are TRBV21-1 and TRBJ2-7; the table calls TRBD1, which could not be checked here. TRBV21-1 is a recognized pseudogene. CDR3 length: 14 residues. The CDR3 region has the DNA TGTGCCAGCAGCAAGGCAGGGCACTCCTACGAGCAGTACGTC. This codes for CASSKAGHSYEQYV.